What follows are 22 T cell receptor beta chains derived from one specimen sequenced in a study of T cells in women clearing cervical HPV infection. Profiling relied on immunoSEQ multiplex PCR, and the TCRdb table lists in-frame clones only, not all of them. Its listing shows under 45,000 clones. Material: blood buffy coat. The origin of the receptors is a woman aged 18 to 75 with a cervical HPV16 infection that either progressed to CIN3+ or cleared (not recorded which).

The covered CDR3 bases are TGTGCCAGTAGTATAAAGGGACAGGCGACTTCACCC. Translation: CASSIKGQATSP. The entire CDR3 protein is CASSIKGQATSPLHF. The chain carries TRBV19 and TRBJ1-6; 8 bases are a match to TRBD1. The sequence runs out 3 residues before the end of the CDR3; the remainder is reconstructed from the germline J gene. CDR1 is LNHDA and CDR2 is SQIVND in the germline V gene (reference sequence). The CDR3 has 15 amino acids. V was pared by 2 bases and J by 9 bases, with 6 bases of the junction left unmatched.

Remarks on this clone: Relative to the germline gene, one junction end is altered; a read error may explain this. The read halts 3 residues ahead of the CDR3 end, with the missing end drawn from the germline J gene. The sample contains more than one DNA sequence encoding this CDR3. The chain employs TRBV19 and TRBJ1-3, with a tentative D call TRBD1 (5 bases). Germline V CDR1 and CDR2: LNHDA, SQIVND (reference sequence). The CDR3 extends over 14 amino acids. The CDR3 protein is CASSTQGAGNTIYF. The CDR3 DNA, read in part, is TGTGCCAGTAGTACCCAGGGCGCTGGAAACACA.

The CDR3 loop is CASSSPGTGVPEQFF. The sequenced CDR3 bases are TGTGCCAGTAGTTCCCCCGGGACAGGGGTGCCTGAG. This rearrangement joins TRBV19 to TRBJ2-1; TRBD1 aligns across 10 bases. Read data end 3 residues before the CDR3 end; the end is taken from the germline J gene. The CDR3 consists of 15 residues. Germline V lookup: CDR1 LNHDA, CDR2 SQIVND (reference sequence). V shed 5 bases and J 9 bases; nucleotides not matched to a gene: 10.

About this clone itself: Read data end 3 residues before the CDR3 end; the end is taken from the germline J gene. The chain joins TRBV19 to TRBJ2-1, with 8 positions matching TRBD2. CDR1 is LNHDA and CDR2 is SQIVND in the germline V gene (reference sequence). The CDR3 consists of 15 residues. V shed 3 bases and J 2 bases; nucleotides not matched to a gene: 3. CDR3 DNA (partial): TGTGCCAGTAGTATGGGTAGCGGGGCCTACAATGAG. It codes for CASSMGSGAYNE. The CDR3 in full is CASSMGSGAYNEQFF.

As regards this clone: The read is 3 residues too short to cover the CDR3 end, so that end is filled in from the germline J gene. The genes are TRBV28 and TRBJ2-7; D perhaps matches TRBD1 (5 bases). Germline V gene data show CDR1 as MDHEN and CDR2 as SYDVKM. The V and J ends lost 6 bases and 6 bases respectively, with 18 bases between them. The CDR3 consists of 14 residues. CDR3 protein: CASSLGDGALEQYF. The sequenced CDR3 bases are TGTGCCAGCAGCCTAGGGGATGGGGCCCTCGAG.

As to this clone: Read data end 3 residues before the CDR3 end; the end is taken from the germline J gene. V and J are TRBV11-2 and TRBJ1-6; D not resolved. Looked up from germline, CDR1 is SGHAT and CDR2 is FQNNGV. The CDR3 length is 13 residues. The covered CDR3 bases are TGTGCCAGCAGCCCCGCGGGAGGGTTGCCC. Its protein is CASSPAGGLP. The entire CDR3 sequence reads CASSPAGGLPLHF.

On this clone itself: The read gets to within 3 residues of the CDR3 end, and the germline J gene fills in the rest. Other nucleotide sequences from this sample produce the same CDR3. The gene calls are TRBV5-3 and TRBJ1-2, with 7 bases identical to TRBD1. TRBV5-3 is labeled an ORF, and its function is uncertain. J was trimmed by 4 bases and V by 0 bases; bases with no gene match: 9. The CDR3 consists of 16 residues. The part of the CDR3 DNA that was read is TGTGCCAGAAGCTTGGTAAGGAGACAGGGAGGCTATGGC. It yields the protein CARSLVRRQGGYG. The full CDR3 is CARSLVRRQGGYGYTF.

Concerning this clone itself: The read ends 3 residues shy of where the CDR3 ends; the end is completed using the germline J gene. The chain joins TRBV7-9 to TRBJ2-4, with no clear D. This CDR3 has 13 residues. Germline CDR1 reads SEHNR; CDR2 reads FQNEAQ (reference sequence). The part of the CDR3 DNA that was read is TGTGCCAGCAGCCCCCCCCATAACTATGGT. Protein: CASSPPHNYG. In full, the CDR3 is CASSPPHNYGQYF. The full variable domain, rest sourced from reference TRBV7-9 and TRBJ2-4, is DTGVSQNPRHKITKRGQNVTFRCDPISEHNRLYWYRQTLGQGPEFLTYFQNEAQLEKSRLLSDRFSAERPKGSFSTLEIQRTEQGDSAMYLCASSPPHNYGQYFGAGTRLSVL.

About this clone: Coverage ceases 3 residues before the CDR3 finishes, and the germline J gene fills in the end. V usage is TRBV29-1 and J usage is TRBJ1-1; D is ambiguous. Trimming took off 3 bases at V and 5 bases at J, with 10 bases between the two ends. CDR1 and CDR2 (germline): SQVTM, ANQGSEA. The CDR3 length is 12 residues. CDR3 protein: CSVDQQHTEAFF. The part of the CDR3 DNA that was read is TGCAGCGTTGATCAACAACATACTGAA.

About this clone itself: The CDR3 goes on 3 residues after the read ends, and that part is filled in from the germline J gene. This chain uses TRBV7-9 with TRBJ2-2; 8 bases fit TRBD2. The germline V gene encodes CDR1 SEHNR and CDR2 FQNEAQ (reference sequence). V shed 5 bases and J 7 bases; nucleotides not matched to a gene: 6. CDR3 length: 14 amino acids. The CDR3 DNA, read in part, is TGTGCCAGCAGCCCCGCCCGGGGGGGCGGGGAG. It specifies CASSPARGGGE. The CDR3 reads in full as CASSPARGGGELFF.

As regards this clone: The read ends 3 residues early relative to the CDR3; the germline J gene fills the gap. The chain links TRBV19 to TRBJ2-3; D may be TRBD1 (6 bases). Germline assignment: CDR1 LNHDA and CDR2 SQIVND (reference sequence). This CDR3 comprises 15 residues. The CDR3 DNA, read in part, is TGTGCCAGTAGTATCTGGGCAGGGGATAATCAGCCG. Its protein product is CASSIWAGDNQP. The whole CDR3 protein is CASSIWAGDNQPQYF.

Remarks on this clone: Read sequence stops 3 residues before the CDR3 end, and the germline J gene provides the missing end. This sequence joins TRBV29-1 and TRBJ1-4, with TRBD1 matching 8 bases. CDR3 size: 16 residues. Trimming at V came to 2 bases and at J to 3 bases, leaving 8 bases not matched to a gene. CDR1 is SQVTM and CDR2 is ANQGSEA in the germline V gene. This chain's CDR3 is CSVELQGGSANEKLFF. The sequenced part of the CDR3 DNA is TGCAGCGTTGAACTACAGGGGGGGTCAGCTAATGAAAAA.

As to this clone: The CDR3 end lies 3 residues beyond the end of the read and is filled in from the germline J gene. The chain has TRBV7-9 and TRBJ1-2; 10 positions match TRBD1. CDR1 and CDR2 from the germline V gene are SEHNR and FQNEAQ (reference sequence). J lost 5 bases, V lost 4 bases, and 7 bases had no gene match. The CDR3 is made up of 15 amino acids. The covered CDR3 bases are TGTGCCAGCAGCTCAACCGGGACAGGGGTTTATGGC. Translation gives CASSSTGTGVYG. Given in full, the CDR3 is CASSSTGTGVYGYTF.

On this clone itself: The missing CDR3 end, 3 residues past where the read stops, is filled in from the germline J gene. The chain couples TRBV13 to TRBJ1-6; 10 nucleotides match TRBD1. V lost 3 bases to trimming and J lost 4 bases; unmatched junction nucleotides: 6. Germline-derived CDR1 and CDR2 are PRHDT and FYEKMQ (reference sequence). This CDR3 region has 17 residues. The CDR3 sequence is CASSFRDRGYYNSPLHF. The sequenced part of the CDR3 DNA is TGTGCCAGCAGCTTCCGGGACAGGGGTTATTATAATTCACCC.

As concerns this clone: The CDR3 end is not reached by the read, which stops 3 residues before it; the germline J gene fills it in. The chain carries TRBV2 and TRBJ2-7, with 8 bases identical to TRBD2. Germline-derived CDR1 and CDR2 are SNHLY and FYNNEI. The CDR3 runs 12 residues. The V and J ends lost 7 bases and 1 base, in that order; junction bases with no gene match: 0. The CDR3 spells CASKRGSYEQYF. The CDR3 bases that were read are TGTGCCAGCAAGCGGGGGTCCTACGAG.

Turning to this clone: The missing CDR3 end, 3 residues past where the read stops, is filled in from the germline J gene. V usage is TRBV30 and J usage is TRBJ1-3; D gene ambiguous. CDR3 length equals 15 residues. The V gene lost 4 bases and the J gene lost 0 bases, with 13 bases spanning the gap. Germline values: CDR1 GTSNPN, CDR2 SVGIG (reference sequence). CDR3 residues: CAWKFPGNSGNTIYF. The sequenced CDR3 bases are TGTGCCTGGAAATTCCCTGGCAACTCTGGAAACACC.

As for this clone: The read stops 3 residues short of the end of the CDR3; the missing end is completed from the germline J gene. The gene calls are TRBV7-2 and TRBJ1-2, with 7 positions matching TRBD1. The CDR3 loop spans 15 amino acids. The V segment lost 2 bases and the J segment 2 bases; nucleotides outside the gene matches: 5. The germline gives CDR1 SGHTA, CDR2 FQGNSA. The CDR3 sequence: CASSLIGGGNYGYTF. The sequenced part of the CDR3 DNA is TGTGCCAGCAGCTTAATAGGGGGCGGGAACTATGGC.

With regard to this clone: The sequence runs out 3 residues before the end of the CDR3; the remainder is reconstructed from the germline J gene. The chain is built from TRBV30 and TRBJ1-2; the D is unclear. This CDR3 has 16 residues. Germline CDR1 is GTSNPN and CDR2 is SVGIG (reference sequence). The sequenced part of the CDR3 DNA is TGTGCCCAGCCTCGGACTAGCGGGATTCTCACCTACGAC. Residues: CAQPRTSGILTYD. The full CDR3 reads CAQPRTSGILTYDYTF.

A note on this clone: Read coverage stops 3 residues before the CDR3 terminus; the germline J gene supplies the remainder. The chain joins TRBV2 to TRBJ2-5; 10 bases agree with TRBD2. Germline-derived CDR1 and CDR2 are SNHLY and FYNNEI. Germline trimming cut 6 bases from V and 7 bases from J; bases unmatched to any gene: 17. The CDR3 has 17 amino acids. CDR3 region: CASRASGRLGYGGTQYF. Partial CDR3 DNA: TGTGCCAGCAGGGCTAGCGGGAGACTGGGATATGGTGGGACC.

This clone counts as medium-sized by frequency. The read ends 3 residues early relative to the CDR3; the germline J gene fills the gap. The chain combines TRBV19 with TRBJ2-7, with 9 bases that match TRBD1. V was pared by 5 bases and J by 3 bases, with 8 bases of the junction left unmatched. The CDR3 consists of 15 residues. In germline, CDR1 is LNHDA, CDR2 SQIVND (reference sequence). The CDR3 spells CASSEGQGQIYEQYF. Partial CDR3 DNA: TGTGCCAGTAGTGAGGGACAGGGCCAAATCTACGAG.

On this clone itself: Coverage ceases 3 residues before the CDR3 finishes, and the germline J gene fills in the end. This chain connects TRBV5-1 to TRBJ2-1; 8 bases agree with TRBD2. The CDR3 is 13 amino acids. Looked up from germline, CDR1 is SGHRS and CDR2 is YFSETQ. The V and J ends lost 4 bases and 7 bases, in that order; junction bases with no gene match: 4. CDR3 DNA, as far as it was read: TGCGCCAGCAGCACGGGACTAGATAATGAG. It encodes CASSTGLDNE. The entire CDR3 is CASSTGLDNEQFF.

Details on this clone: The read is 3 residues too short to cover the CDR3 end, so that end is filled in from the germline J gene. The gene calls are TRBV28 and TRBJ1-5; no clear D gene. The CDR3 extends over 14 amino acids. Trimming cost V 2 bases and J 3 bases, with 8 bases left between them. CDR1 is MDHEN and CDR2 is SYDVKM in the germline V gene. The CDR3 region is CASSLELFNQPQHF. The sequenced CDR3 bases are TGTGCCAGCAGTTTAGAGCTCTTCAATCAGCCC.